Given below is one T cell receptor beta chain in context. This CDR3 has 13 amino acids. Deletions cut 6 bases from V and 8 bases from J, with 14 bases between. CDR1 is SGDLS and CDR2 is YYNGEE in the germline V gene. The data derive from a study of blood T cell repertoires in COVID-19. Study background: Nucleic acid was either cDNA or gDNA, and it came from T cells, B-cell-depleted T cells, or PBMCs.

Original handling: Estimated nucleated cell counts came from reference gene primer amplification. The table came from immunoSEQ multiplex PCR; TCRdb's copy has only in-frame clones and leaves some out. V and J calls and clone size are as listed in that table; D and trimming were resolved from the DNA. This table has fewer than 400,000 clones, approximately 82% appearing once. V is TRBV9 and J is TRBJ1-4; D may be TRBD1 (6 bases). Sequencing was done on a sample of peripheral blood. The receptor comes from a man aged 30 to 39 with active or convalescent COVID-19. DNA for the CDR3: TGTGCCAGCACAGCAGGGGAGGGAGAAAAACTGTTTTTT. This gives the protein CASTAGEGEKLFF.